This T cell receptor (beta chain) is from a study of T cells in Graves' hyperthyroidism and ophthalmopathy. The CDR3 consists of 13 residues. Trimming cost V 3 bases and J 4 bases, with 9 bases left between them. The germline gives CDR1 SGHNT, CDR2 YENEEA. This clonotype was seen at least ten times. What was amplified from RNA transcripts were TCR beta CDR3 regions. Primed by the HTBI set, a first-round RT-PCR was run on the TCR CDR3. TCRdb called the multiplex PCR reads again in MiXCR, with one record for every CDR3 protein. In the table there are hundreds of thousands of distinct CDR3 sequences, around 15% of which are singletons. Absent ophthalmopathy progression within 18 months defined stable Graves' hyperthyroidism. The PBMCs had their origin in 7.5 to 10 ml of fresh peripheral blood.

This clonotype was sampled from a woman younger than 30 with Graves' hyperthyroidism. Input material: blood. V and J are TRBV11-3 and TRBJ2-5, with D possibly TRBD2 on 5 matching bases. The CDR3 DNA sequence: TGTGCCAGCAGCTTTCGGGGAGCAGAGACCCAGTACTTC. Its protein is CASSFRGAETQYF.